This TCR beta chain appears in the sequencing data of a study of shared clonotypes between healthy human individuals. V was pared by 5 bases and J by 0 bases, with 18 bases between. Looked up from germline, CDR1 is SGHNT and CDR2 is YYREEE (reference sequence). This CDR3 is built from 17 residues. The table came from immunoSEQ multiplex PCR; TCRdb's copy has only in-frame clones and leaves some out. The repertoire consists of roughly 1 million clones, with around 74% occurring once and the leading ten covering approximately 1.5%. The sequence came from a man aged 18 to 30 in good health. V gene TRBV5-4 combines with J gene TRBJ2-1; D uncertain. The sample was memory CD4+ T cells sorted from blood. Subset: CD45RA-negative fraction. Written as DNA, the CDR3 is TGTGCCAGCAGGTCGGGCGACCGGTCGGGCTCCTACAATGAGCAGTTCTTC. It is translated as CASRSGDRSGSYNEQFF.